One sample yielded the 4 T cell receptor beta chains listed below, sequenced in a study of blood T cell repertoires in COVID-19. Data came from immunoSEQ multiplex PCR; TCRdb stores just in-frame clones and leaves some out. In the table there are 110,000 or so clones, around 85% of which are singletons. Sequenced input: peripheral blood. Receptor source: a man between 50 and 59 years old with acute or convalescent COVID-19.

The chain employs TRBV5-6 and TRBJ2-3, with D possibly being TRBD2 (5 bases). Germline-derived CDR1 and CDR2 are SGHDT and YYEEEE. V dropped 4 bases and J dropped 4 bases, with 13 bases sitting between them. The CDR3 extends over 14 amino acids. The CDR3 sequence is CASSPDLKADTQYF. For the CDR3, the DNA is TGTGCCAGCAGCCCGGACTTGAAGGCAGATACGCAGTATTTT.

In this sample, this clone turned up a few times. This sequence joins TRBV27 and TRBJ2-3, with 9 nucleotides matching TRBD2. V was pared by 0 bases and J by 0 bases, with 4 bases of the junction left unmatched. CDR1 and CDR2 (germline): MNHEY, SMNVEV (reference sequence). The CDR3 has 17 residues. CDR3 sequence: CASSLSWLAGSTDTQYF. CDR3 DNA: TGTGCCAGCAGTTTATCCTGGCTAGCGGGGAGCACAGATACGCAGTATTTT.

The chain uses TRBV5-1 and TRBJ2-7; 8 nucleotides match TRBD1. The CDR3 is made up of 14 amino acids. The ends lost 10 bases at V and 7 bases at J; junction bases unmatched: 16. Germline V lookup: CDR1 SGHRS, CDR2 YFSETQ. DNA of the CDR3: TGCGCCTGGGGCGGGACAGGTCTTATGGGGGAGCAGTACTTC. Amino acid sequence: CAWGGTGLMGEQYF. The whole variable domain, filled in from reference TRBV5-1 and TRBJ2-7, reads KAGVTQTPRYLIKTRGQQVTLSCSPISGHRSVSWYQQTPGQGLQFLFEYFSETQRNKGNFPGRFSGRQFSNSRSEMNVSTLELGDSALYLCAWGGTGLMGEQYFGPGTRLTVT.

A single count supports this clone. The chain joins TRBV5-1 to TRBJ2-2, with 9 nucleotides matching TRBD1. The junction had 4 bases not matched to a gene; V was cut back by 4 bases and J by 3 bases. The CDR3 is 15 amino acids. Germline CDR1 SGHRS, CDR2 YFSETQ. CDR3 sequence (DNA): TGCGCCAGCAGCGACAGGGGGTCGGACACCGGGGAGCTGTTTTTT. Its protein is CASSDRGSDTGELFF.